This T cell receptor beta chain was observed in a study of T cells in Graves' hyperthyroidism and ophthalmopathy (dated by TCRdb to between 2018 and 2021). Some background on the complete study: Peripheral blood samples were taken at initial diagnosis, before any treatment was given. TCR V-J signatures able to tell the groups apart were searched for in a discovery cohort of 100 or so patients, of whom under 45 had Graves' ophthalmopathy and roughly 57 had stable Graves' hyperthyroidism. Whether ophthalmopathy could be predicted prospectively was tested in an independent validation cohort made up of under 20 hyperthyroidism patients plus 17 patients who later progressed to ophthalmopathy. After blood sampling, hyperthyroidism patients were treated with methimazole at a starting dose of 30 mg daily, and ophthalmopathy patients were treated with high-dose intravenous methylprednisolone. In about 6 Graves' hyperthyroidism patients, the study also compared T-cell repertoires from thyroid tissue with T-cell repertoires from blood. According to the paper, TCR Vbeta CDR3 sequencing was carried out on 135 peripheral blood samples, which came from 40 to 45 ophthalmopathy, around 74 hyperthyroidism and roughly 17 progressor patients. The roughly 90 discovery patients were divided at random into training and test sets in a 7:3 ratio.

The paper as a whole reports these results and caveats: Sample size was not statistically predetermined, and blinding of investigators to group allocation was not performed. In cross-validation, a model built on a 13 V-J signature told ophthalmopathy apart from stable hyperthyroidism with approximately 90% sensitivity and 81% to 82% specificity, and in testing the same model reached 80%/75%. Most expanded thyroid clonotypes (frequency above 0.001) were also detected in blood, suggesting blood repertoires may reflect thyroid immune responses. In validation, the model predicted progression to ophthalmopathy with approximately 71% sensitivity and less than 75% specificity, a median of about 6.7 months before onset.

The TCR beta CDR3 regions were amplified from RNA transcripts. The TCR CDR3 was subjected to a first round of RT-PCR using the HTBI primer set and the Qiagen OneStep RT-PCR kit. A second multiplex PCR round built the libraries, followed by size selection and purification. Paired-end sequencing of the libraries was performed with 100 bp reads on an Illumina HiSeq2000. In the original analysis: SOAPnuke was used to process the raw data, throwing out any read that contained adapters or uncalled bases, had a mean Phred below 15, or lacked an exact constant-primer or identifier match. High-quality paired reads were merged using COPE v1.2.5, and each unique nucleotide sequence was defined as a clonotype. Clonotypes were aligned to IMGT TRBV, TRBD and TRBJ reference segments using MiTCR v1.1. The analysis was restricted to V-J combinations with a frequency above 0.0001, which together covered 99.2% of the repertoires. The TCS score was defined as the ratio of F50 (clonal expansion) to E x V (chaos), calculated using BLOSUM62-based TCRdist between CDR3 peptides within each V-J. Welch's t-statistics and random forest reduced 500 to 550 V-J features to about 13, which were used in a naive Bayes classifier (R e1071). TCRdb cleaned the public reads at Q25 with fastp, built clones with MiXCR and kept in-frame beta chains. Each entry merges the rows of one CDR3 protein and shows their most common DNA and genes. These V and J calls originate from TCRdb's pipeline instead of the authors' own analysis. The sample table lists around 500,000 distinct CDR3 sequences, 20% to 25% of them with a count of one. The ten largest clones capture about 53% of the sample.

This clonotype was counted at least ten times. Its antigen specificity is not known. One base away there is no much larger clone; base qualities are not given. In the ophthalmopathy patients, disease was moderately to severely active, with a Clinical Activity Score of 3 or more, a NOSPECS grade of 4 or more, and a duration of less than 3 months. Exclusion was applied to patients with uncontrolled infections, other autoimmune diseases, pregnancy or lactation. Clinical symptoms, serum thyroxine and TRAb, thyroid ultrasound, and orbital computed tomography formed the basis for the diagnoses. PBMCs were separated from 7.5 to 10 ml of fresh peripheral blood using Ficoll-Paque density gradient centrifugation. Total RNA was extracted with Trizol reagent, and quality was checked on an Agilent 2100 Bioanalyzer. Looking up the germline V gene yields CDR1 SGHAT and CDR2 FQNNGV. Ends trimmed: V by 7 bases, J by 4 bases; bases unmatched to a gene: 7. The CDR3, from cysteine to phenylalanine, totals 14 residues. Only CDR3 DNA is held: 42 bases, read in frame from base 1.

The chain couples TRBV11-2 to TRBJ2-3, with 8 bases in between that match TRBD1. Sequenced: blood. This sequence was found in a woman in her 70s with Graves' ophthalmopathy. The sequence in DNA is TGTGCCAGCAACCCTTCAGGGGGCCCAGATACGCAGTATTTT. Its protein product is CASNPSGGPDTQYF.